The following is a T cell receptor (beta chain) sequence with its context. Its antigen is not identified. An even split of each subset's genomic DNA across several immunoSEQ plates was performed. In the original processing: Junction-only immunoSEQ sequences carried no quality scores, so filtering differed. Clones were read by immunoSEQ multiplex PCR, and TCRdb kept only the in-frame ones, dropping some. D and trimming were read from the DNA, whereas the V and J calls and clone size are those reported in that table. The sample shows roughly 2,000,000 clones, approximately 94% of them seen only once. CD45RO negativity and positive selection for CCR7 defined naive CD8 cells, a population that excluded terminally differentiated effector memory CD45RA+ cells. The CDR3 is 15 residues long. The V gene lost 5 bases and the J gene lost 9 bases, with 20 bases spanning the gap. Looked up from germline, CDR1 is LNHDA and CDR2 is SQIVND (reference sequence).

The data belong to a study of shared clonotypes between healthy human individuals. Overall study results and limits: Non-shared clonotypes showed lower generation probabilities than clonotypes common to all four donors.

This clonotype originated in a man aged 18 to 30 in good health. The source material was naive CD8+ T cells sorted from blood. The V call is TRBV19, the J call TRBJ2-1, with D perhaps matching TRBD2 (5 bases). CDR3 sequence (DNA): TGTGCCAGTAGTCCCTGGAGCGGTGCGATAATTGAGCAGTTCTTC. This gives the protein CASSPWSGAIIEQFF.